The 7 T cell receptor beta chains below all came from one sample that was sequenced in a study of regulatory T cells in long-lasting Graves disease. Construction of the TCR beta libraries employed iRepertoire HTBI primers in conjunction with Arm-PCR of CDR3 regions. TCRdb fed the multiplex PCR reads into MiXCR, producing one record per CDR3 protein. The sample lists about 620,000 distinct CDR3 sequences; 16% were seen once. Time point denoted: newly diagnosed GD, antithyroid drugs for less than 3 months. TCR sequences were obtained from RNA taken from PBMCs. The same data also went into a second study, on T cells in Graves' hyperthyroidism and ophthalmopathy.

Sequencing used peripheral blood mononuclear cells (PBMCs), obtained at new diagnosis, from a patient treated with antithyroid drugs. Every receptor here comes from a woman aged 30 to 39 with Graves disease.

The rearrangement links TRBV4-2 to TRBJ2-7, with D perhaps assigned TRBD1 or TRBD2 (6 bases each). CDR1 is LGHNA and CDR2 is YNFKEQ in the germline V gene. This CDR3 is built from 13 residues. Trimming removed 4 bases from V and 4 bases from J, with 11 bases in between. Here the CDR3 DNA reads TGTGCCAGCAGCCTTCGGAGGGGGTACGAGCAGTACTTC. It specifies CASSLRRGYEQYF.

The sample holds many counts of this clonotype. This chain links TRBV11-2 with TRBJ2-7; 12 nucleotides line up with TRBD2. Germline values: CDR1 SGHAT, CDR2 FQNNGV. The CDR3 covers 15 residues. V gave up 4 bases and J gave up 6 bases; unmatched junction bases: 7. In nucleotides, the CDR3 is TGTGCCAGCAGCTCTCTAGCGGGAGGGCCCTCCGAGCAGTACTTC. Amino acid sequence: CASSSLAGGPSEQYF.

This clonotype appeared a few times. J is TRBJ1-2 and V is TRBV30; perhaps TRBD1 as D (6 bases). Trimming cost V 1 base and J 6 bases, with 12 bases left between them. The CDR3 is made up of 13 amino acids. Germline assignment: CDR1 GTSNPN and CDR2 SVGIG (reference sequence). DNA of the CDR3: TGTGCCTGGAGTGCAGGGGCAGGGGATGGCTACACCTTC. Translation: CAWSAGAGDGYTF.

This clonotype was picked up a small number of times. The chain joins TRBV27 to TRBJ1-1; D is uncertain. Trimming took 2 bases from V and 1 from J, leaving 8 bases between them. Germline V CDR1 and CDR2: MNHEY, SMNVEV (reference sequence). There are 14 residues in the CDR3. The CDR3 DNA reads as TGTGCCAGCAGTTTAGGTAGCTCGAACACTGAAGCTTTCTTT. It encodes CASSLGSSNTEAFF.

This clonotype was counted at least ten times. This chain links TRBV19 with TRBJ1-2; 7 bases fit TRBD1. The germline gives CDR1 LNHDA, CDR2 SQIVND (reference sequence). Trimming took 7 bases from V and 3 from J; bases not matched to a gene: 11. CDR3 length equals 15 residues. Here the CDR3 DNA reads TGTGCCAGTATGAGATCGGCAGGGGGATACTATGGCTACACCTTC. It encodes CASMRSAGGYYGYTF.

This chain connects TRBV28 to TRBJ2-1, with D unclear. V lost 10 bases to trimming and J lost 4 bases, with 14 bases between them. The CDR3 length is 13 residues. In germline, CDR1 is MDHEN, CDR2 SYDVKM. The CDR3 DNA sequence: TGTGCCACCAGACTTCACGGGTACAATGAGCAGTTCTTC. Translation gives CATRLHGYNEQFF. Using reference TRBV28 and TRBJ2-1 for the parts outside the CDR3, the full variable domain is DVKVTQSSRYLVKRTGEKVFLECVQDMDHENMFWYRQDPGLGLRLIYFSYDVKMKEKGDIPEGYSVSREKKERFSLILESASTNQTSMYLCATRLHGYNEQFFGPGTRLTVL.

This clonotype has more than one count but fewer than ten. V and J are TRBV24-1 and TRBJ2-3, with 8 bases aligning to TRBD2. V lost 6 bases, J lost 4 bases, and 11 bases stayed unmatched. The CDR3 has 16 amino acids. CDR1 is KGHDR, CDR2 SFDVKD, per germline. This CDR3 reads CATSNGGVALADTQYF. In DNA form, the CDR3 reads TGTGCCACCAGTAACGGGGGGGTAGCGCTGGCAGATACGCAGTATTTT.